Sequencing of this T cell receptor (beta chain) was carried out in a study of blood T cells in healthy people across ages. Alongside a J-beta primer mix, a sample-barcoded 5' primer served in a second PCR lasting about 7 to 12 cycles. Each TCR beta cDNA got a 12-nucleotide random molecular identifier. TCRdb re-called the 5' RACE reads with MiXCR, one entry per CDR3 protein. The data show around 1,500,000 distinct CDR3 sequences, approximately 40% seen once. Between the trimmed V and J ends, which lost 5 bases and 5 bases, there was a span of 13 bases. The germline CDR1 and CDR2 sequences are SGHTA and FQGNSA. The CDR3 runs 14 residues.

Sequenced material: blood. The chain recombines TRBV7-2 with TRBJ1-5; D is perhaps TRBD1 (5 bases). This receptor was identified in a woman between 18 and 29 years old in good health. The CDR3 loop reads CASSQTESYQPQHF. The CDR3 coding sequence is TGTGCCAGCAGCCAGACAGAGAGTTATCAGCCCCAGCATTTT.